The rows below give T cell receptor beta chains drawn from one sample of a study of blood T cell repertoires in COVID-19. Profiling relied on immunoSEQ multiplex PCR, and the TCRdb table lists in-frame clones only, not all of them. This sample has 150,000 or so clones, with 88% found just once. Sample: peripheral blood. The source of these receptors is a man between 50 and 59 years old with acute or convalescent COVID-19. CDR3s include the opening cysteine and the closing phenylalanine or tryptophan. A D gene is named only where the DNA matches it firmly. Only part of the rows carry a size: once, few, many, or a class if the clone is expanded.

d_call j_call clone_size v_call cdr3_nt cdr3_aa
. TRBJ2-3 . TRBV19 TGTGCCAGTAGTATAGGGCATACCGACACAGATACGCAGTATTTT CASSIGHTDTDTQYF
TRBD2 TRBJ2-4 . TRBV15 TGTGCCACCAGCAGAGGGAAAGAGGCGGGAGTTGGGGGAGTCATTCAGTACTTC CATSRGKEAGVGGVIQYF
TRBD1 TRBJ1-2 once TRBV19 TGTGCCAGTAGTATCGCTCAGGGGGCCGGTGGCTACACCTTC CASSIAQGAGGYTF
TRBD2 TRBJ2-3 . TRBV12-3/TRBV12-4 TGTGCCAGCAGCGGGAGGGGAGCAGATACGCAGTATTTT CASSGRGADTQYF
. TRBJ1-3 . TRBV10-2 TGCGCCAGCAGTGAGGCGAGCTCTGGAAACACCATATATTTT CASSEASSGNTIYF
. TRBJ1-1 . TRBV6-6 TGTGCCAGCAGCAGGACAGATGAAGCTTTCTTT CASSRTDEAFF
. TRBJ1-2 . TRBV12-3/TRBV12-4 TGTGCCAGCAGTTTGCGGGGGGGCTACACCTTC CASSLRGGYTF
. TRBJ1-6 . TRBV6-5 TGTGCCAGCCAAAACCGACACGGCATTTCACCCCTCCACTTT CASQNRHGISPLHF
. TRBJ1-3 . TRBV18 TGTGCCAGCTCTGCAGGGCCTGGAAACACCATATATTTT CASSAGPGNTIYF
TRBD2 TRBJ2-7 . TRBV10-1 TGCGCCAGTGCTAGAGCGGGATATTCCTACGAGCAGTACTTC CASARAGYSYEQYF
. TRBJ1-2 . TRBV5-4 TGTGCCAGCAGTCCTGGGCCCCCTGGGGGCTACACCTTC CASSPGPPGGYTF
. TRBJ2-1 once TRBV27 TGTGCCAGCAGCTCGGCTAGAACCAGGGGGGTTGGGCAGTTCTTC CASSSARTRGVGQFF
TRBD1 TRBJ1-3 few TRBV27 TGTGCCAGCACTTGGGACAGGGGAAGTTCTGGAAACACCATATATTTT CASTWDRGSSGNTIYF
TRBD2 TRBJ2-1 . TRBV15 TGTGCCACCAGCAGATACAGAGGTACTAGCGGGAAGAATGAGCAGTTCTTC CATSRYRGTSGKNEQFF
. TRBJ1-6 once TRBV5-1 TGCGCCAGCAGCTTGGAAGGGGTTTACTATAATTCACCCCTCCACTTT CASSLEGVYYNSPLHF
. TRBJ2-7 . TRBV12-3/TRBV12-4 TGTGCCAGCAGTTCCGGGGCCTACGAGCAGTACTTC CASSSGAYEQYF
. TRBJ2-3 . TRBV7-2 TGTGCCAGCAGCCCCCAAGGGAGGCGTTGGGACTCTAGCACAGATACGCAGTATTTT CASSPQGRRWDSSTDTQYF
. TRBJ2-1 few TRBV3-1/TRBV3-2 TGTGCCAGCAGCCAAGACGCAGGGTCCCACAATGAGCAGTTCTTC CASSQDAGSHNEQFF
. TRBJ1-1 . TRBV30 TGTGCCTGGAAACGGGTTTTCACTCATTCCGAGGTAGCTTTCTTT CAWKRVFTHSEVAFF
TRBD1 TRBJ2-1 once TRBV2 TGTGCCAGCAACTACAGGGGCTATGAGCAGTTCTTC CASNYRGYEQFF
. TRBJ1-2 . TRBV5-1 TGCGCCAGCGGGGAGGACGGTAAATCTAACTATGGCTACACCTTC CASGEDGKSNYGYTF
. TRBJ1-4 . TRBV25-1 TGTGCCAGCAGTGAAACTGCTGGGTCGGGTGAAAAACTGTTTTTT CASSETAGSGEKLFF
TRBD1 TRBJ1-1 . TRBV5-4 TGTGCCAGCAGCCCTCGACAGGGATTGAACACTGAAGCTTTCTTT CASSPRQGLNTEAFF
TRBD2 TRBJ2-5 . TRBV3-1/TRBV3-2 TGTGCCAGCAGCCAACGGACTAGCGCTTTTCAAGAGACCCAGTACTTC CASSQRTSAFQETQYF
. TRBJ1-6 . TRBV9 TGTGCCAGCAGCGTAGATTCGGGACTGCTTAATTCACCCCTCCACTTT CASSVDSGLLNSPLHF
. TRBJ2-3 . TRBV7-9 TGTGCCAGCAGCTTAGTTGGGACTAGCACAGATACGCAGTATTTT CASSLVGTSTDTQYF
. TRBJ2-1 . TRBV21-1 TGTGCCAGCAGCAAAAAGGGGAGACTAGCGGGAGGATACAATGAGCAGTTCTTC CASSKKGRLAGGYNEQFF
. TRBJ1-4 . TRBV20-1 TGCAGTGCTAGTCAACCCAGACAGTCAACTAATGAAAAACTGTTTTTT CSASQPRQSTNEKLFF
. TRBJ2-7 . TRBV3-1/TRBV3-2 TGTGCCAGCAGCAGTATAGCGGCCGGCTACGAGCAGTACTTC CASSSIAAGYEQYF
. TRBJ2-7 . TRBV4-2 TGTGCCAGCAGCCAAGAGAGTAGCAATCACTACGAGCAGTACTTC CASSQESSNHYEQYF
TRBD1 TRBJ1-5 . TRBV28 TGTGCCAGCAGTTTCTCGGACAGGTTGGATCAGCCCCAGCATTTT CASSFSDRLDQPQHF
. TRBJ1-1 few TRBV4-2 TGTGCCAGCAGCCAAGCCCCTATTGAGGGCACTGAAGCTTTCTTT CASSQAPIEGTEAFF
. TRBJ1-3 . TRBV7-7 TGTGCTAGCAGCCCAGCAGGGTTCCCTGGAAACACCATATATTTT CASSPAGFPGNTIYF
. TRBJ2-7 . TRBV10-2 TGCGCCAGCAGTGAGTACCTGAGCTCCTACGAGCAGTACTTC CASSEYLSSYEQYF
TRBD1 TRBJ1-1 . TRBV28 TGTGCCAGCAACCTTCAGGGGGAGTGGACTGAAGCTTTCTTT CASNLQGEWTEAFF
. TRBJ1-4 . TRBV29-1 TGCAGCGTTGCTCGTAATGAAAAACTGTTTTTT CSVARNEKLFF